Presented here are 20 T cell receptor beta chains from one specimen sequenced in a study of blood T cell repertoires in COVID-19. TCRdb's copy holds only in-frame clones and misses some; the assay was immunoSEQ multiplex PCR. The data hold hundreds of thousands of clones, with over 70% observed a single time. Sequencing was carried out using peripheral blood. The receptors were gathered from a man at least 80 years old with acute or convalescent COVID-19.

The CDR3 nucleotides read TGCGCCAGCAGCCTCGGACTAGCGGGAGGATCCTCCTACGAGCAGTACTTC. Residues: CASSLGLAGGSSYEQYF. The chain uses TRBV5-1 and TRBJ2-7, with TRBD2 matching over 14 bases. Germline V gene lookup returns CDR1 SGHRS and CDR2 YFSETQ. The CDR3 runs 17 residues. V dropped 4 bases and J dropped 0; count of bases not matched to a gene: 6.

This clone was counted once. The chain employs TRBV6-6 and TRBJ2-7; 7 bases agree with TRBD1. The germline V gene has CDR1 MNHNY and CDR2 SVGAGI (reference sequence). This CDR3 has 14 residues. With 2 bases clipped from V and 2 bases from J, the junction kept 3 bases outside the gene matches. Here the CDR3 reads CASSYLGQPYEQYF. The DNA for the CDR3 is TGTGCCAGCAGTTACCTGGGACAGCCCTACGAGCAGTACTTC.

CDR3 protein: CASSEGTGDIRGQYF. The CDR3 DNA is TGTGCCAGCAGTGAGGGGACAGGGGACATCCGGGGGCAGTATTTT. The rearrangement joins TRBV6-1 to TRBJ2-3, with 10 bases lining up with TRBD1. The germline V gene has CDR1 MNHNS and CDR2 SASEGT. V lost 3 bases to trimming and J lost 11 bases; unmatched junction nucleotides: 11. CDR3 length equals 15 residues.

V is TRBV24-1 and J is TRBJ2-1, with D possibly TRBD2 on 7 matching bases. Germline loops: CDR1 KGHDR, CDR2 SFDVKD. This CDR3 comprises 18 residues. Trimming took off 4 bases at V and 0 bases at J, with 18 bases between the two ends. CDR3 residues: CATSEPGRGGPSYNEQFF. CDR3 nucleotide sequence: TGTGCCACCAGTGAACCGGGCAGGGGAGGGCCCTCCTACAATGAGCAGTTCTTC.

The rearrangement uses TRBV30 and TRBJ1-4; maybe TRBD1 (5 bases). The V end was cut by 3 bases, the J end by 4 bases, with 6 bases between. The length of the CDR3 is 12 residues. Germline V gives CDR1 GTSNPN, CDR2 SVGIG (reference sequence). The CDR3 here is CAWRQVNEKLFF. The DNA of the CDR3 is TGTGCCTGGAGACAGGTTAATGAAAAACTGTTTTTT.

The chain has TRBV3-1 (or the pseudogene TRBV3-2) and TRBJ2-7; no reliable D call. The V end lost 0 bases, the J end lost 7 bases, and 7 bases lay between the germline ends. The CDR3 covers 12 residues. Germline-derived CDR1 and CDR2 are LGHDT and YNNKEL (reference sequence). The CDR3 bases are TGTGCCAGCAGCCAAGACGGTTTTGAGCAGTACTTC. Translation: CASSQDGFEQYF.

The chain employs TRBV5-1 and TRBJ2-4; 7 positions agree with TRBD2. Germline trimming cut 2 bases from V and 8 bases from J; bases unmatched to any gene: 4. The CDR3 contains 13 residues. Germline CDR1 is SGHRS and CDR2 is YFSETQ. CDR3 protein: CASSFWEGDIQYF. CDR3 DNA: TGCGCCAGCAGCTTTTGGGAGGGAGACATTCAGTACTTC.

This clone was seen just once. V gene TRBV9 combines with J gene TRBJ2-2; the match to TRBD2 covers 10 bases. This CDR3 has 15 residues. Germline loops: CDR1 SGDLS, CDR2 YYNGEE. Unmatched junction bases numbered 1, after V lost 0 bases and J lost 5 bases. The chain's CDR3 is CASSVGSGRTGELFF. The CDR3 DNA reads as TGTGCCAGCAGCGTAGGTAGCGGGAGGACCGGGGAGCTGTTTTTT.

The chain employs TRBV11-1 and TRBJ2-3; possible D gene TRBD2, 5 bases. Trimming removed 8 bases from V and 11 bases from J, with 20 bases in between. This CDR3 is built from 13 residues. Looked up from germline, CDR1 is SGHAT and CDR2 is FQDESV (reference sequence). Here the CDR3 DNA reads TGTGCCAGCCGGGCTCCTGCCGGGGTGGAGCAGTATTTT. Translation: CASRAPAGVEQYF.

This clone appeared a few times. V gene TRBV7-2 combines with J gene TRBJ2-7; 8 nucleotides agree with TRBD2. Trimming at V came to 4 bases and at J to 6 bases, leaving 8 bases not matched to a gene. The CDR3 sequence is 14 residues long. Germline V gene lookup returns CDR1 SGHTA and CDR2 FQGNSA. As DNA, the CDR3 is TGTGCCAGCAGCTCCTCTTCCGGGACTAGCGAGCAGTACTTC. Translating it yields CASSSSSGTSEQYF.

The chain employs TRBV4-1 and TRBJ1-1; possible D gene TRBD1, 5 bases. Germline CDR1 reads MGHRA; CDR2 reads YSYEKL. This CDR3 contains 14 residues. V was trimmed by 0 bases and J by 4 bases, leaving 9 bases between them. The CDR3 here is CASSQDHGGTEAFF. The CDR3 coding sequence is TGCGCCAGCAGCCAAGATCACGGGGGCACTGAAGCTTTCTTT.

The chain combines TRBV28 with TRBJ1-1, with D hard to call. From germline, CDR1 is MDHEN and CDR2 SYDVKM. The CDR3 has 15 amino acids. V lost 1 base to trimming and J lost 4 bases, with 13 bases between them. In DNA, the CDR3 is TGTGCCAGCAGTTTATTGCAGGCGTTGGTCACTGAAGCTTTCTTT. Translating gives CASSLLQALVTEAFF.

The chain uses TRBV18 and TRBJ2-5, with 8 bases matching TRBD2. This CDR3 has 14 amino acids. Germline V CDR1 and CDR2: KGHSH, LQKENI. J lost 3 bases, V lost 3 bases, and 3 bases had no gene match. In DNA, the CDR3 is TGTGCCAGCTCACCCGGGACTAGGAAAGAGACCCAGTACTTC. Protein: CASSPGTRKETQYF.

V gene TRBV7-9 combines with J gene TRBJ2-7; D uncertain. V dropped 3 bases and J dropped 2 bases, with 11 bases sitting between them. In germline, CDR1 is SEHNR, CDR2 FQNEAQ (reference sequence). The CDR3 is 14 amino acids. The chain's CDR3 is CASSLVGPTYEQYF. For the CDR3, the DNA is TGTGCCAGCAGCTTGGTCGGTCCGACCTACGAGCAGTACTTC.

The V and J genes are TRBV28 and TRBJ2-2, with D unclear. This CDR3 is 15 amino acids long. Germline V lookup: CDR1 MDHEN, CDR2 SYDVKM. Trimming cost V 5 bases and J 2 bases, with 12 bases left between them. The CDR3 nucleotides read TGTGCCAGCAGTCCTTTGAGCACCAACACCGGGGAGCTGTTTTTT. Protein: CASSPLSTNTGELFF.

The J gene is TRBJ2-1, the V gene TRBV5-1; D remains unclear. The CDR3 is made up of 15 amino acids. CDR1 and CDR2 from the germline V gene are SGHRS and YFSETQ. Trimming removed 6 bases from V and 0 bases from J, with 13 bases in between. Here the CDR3 DNA reads TGCGCCAGCATCCTGTCTCCGGGCTCCTACAATGAGCAGTTCTTC. Its translation: CASILSPGSYNEQFF.

The V gene is TRBV21-1, the J gene TRBJ2-4; the table's D gene call, TRBD2, was not cross checked with the DNA. TRBV21-1 is listed as a pseudogene. This CDR3 region has 17 residues. CDR3: CASSSPRRGLAKNIQYF. The CDR3 nucleotides read TGTGCCAGCAGCTCCCCCCGGAGGGGCTTAGCCAAAAACATTCAGTACTTC.

This chain uses TRBV5-1 with TRBJ1-6, with 9 bases lining up with TRBD1. The CDR3 contains 15 residues. Germline V CDR1 and CDR2: SGHRS, YFSETQ. V was clipped by 7 bases and J by 6 bases; unmatched bases: 8. The CDR3 DNA reads as TGCGCCAGCGGGACAGGGTCCAATAGTAATTCACCCCTCCACTTT. Amino acids: CASGTGSNSNSPLHF.

CDR3 DNA: TGCAGCGTTGTCAGGAGGGGAGGGGTTCGGACTGAAGCTTTCTTT. This translates into CSVVRRGGVRTEAFF. The chain carries TRBV29-1 and TRBJ1-1, with D perhaps matching TRBD1 (5 bases). Deletions cut 4 bases from V and 5 bases from J, with 20 bases between. CDR3 size: 15 residues. Germline loops: CDR1 SQVTM, CDR2 ANQGSEA.

The V gene is TRBV5-1, the J gene TRBJ1-3, with D uncertain. Germline CDR1 reads SGHRS; CDR2 reads YFSETQ. V was trimmed by 4 bases and J by 0 bases, leaving 23 bases between them. The CDR3 contains 19 residues. CDR3 sequence (DNA): TGCGCCAGCAGCCCCCATCTAGCCGCAGTTATCGACTCTGGAAACACCATATATTTT. It translates to CASSPHLAAVIDSGNTIYF. Filled out from reference TRBV5-1 and TRBJ1-3, the complete variable domain reads KAGVTQTPRYLIKTRGQQVTLSCSPISGHRSVSWYQQTPGQGLQFLFEYFSETQRNKGNFPGRFSGRQFSNSRSEMNVSTLELGDSALYLCASSPHLAAVIDSGNTIYFGEGSWLTVV.